The 3 T cell receptor beta chains presented below share a single source sample, sequenced in a study of cytomegalovirus exposure and HLA in healthy donors (dated by TCRdb to the late 2010s). Libraries were prepared through the immunoSEQ multiplex PCR assay. For the multiplex PCR, a mixture combining 60 forward primers for TCR Vbeta segments and 13 reverse primers for TCR Jbeta segments was used. Here the immuneACCESS table is served through TCRdb, limited to in-frame sequences with V and J called. Missing clones are a known gap in these copies; in checked studies unresolved V genes cover under half, and the rest lacks a known reason. The sample has around 200,000 clones on record, 65% to 90% of them singletons. The ten largest clones represent 0.31% of the sample. Sequenced input: PBMCs. Every receptor here comes from a woman in her 30s in good health and CMV-seronegative.

This clone was seen only once. The chain recombines TRBV4-1 with TRBJ2-7; D possibly corresponds to TRBD2 (5 bases). CDR1 is MGHRA, CDR2 YSYEKL, per germline. V lost 4 bases, J lost 3 bases, and 13 bases lay in between. This CDR3 has 14 amino acids. The CDR3 loop is CASSPSGASYEQYF. As DNA, the CDR3 is TGCGCCAGCAGCCCGAGCGGAGCTAGCTACGAGCAGTACTTC.

V and J are TRBV11-2 and TRBJ2-7; 9 bases agree with TRBD2. The germline V gene has CDR1 SGHAT and CDR2 FQNNGV. The CDR3 runs 15 residues. J gave up 4 bases and V 4 bases, and 8 bases lay outside the gene matches. Here the CDR3 DNA reads TGTGCCAGCAGCTCCACAGTAGCGGGGGCATACGAGCAGTACTTC. Its translation is CASSSTVAGAYEQYF. The full variable domain, in which reference TRBV11-2 and TRBJ2-7 provide the parts outside the CDR3, is EAGVAQSPRYKIIEKRQSVAFWCNPISGHATLYWYQQILGQGPKLLIQFQNNGVVDDSQLPKDRFSAERLKGVDSTLKIQPAKLEDSAVYLCASSSTVAGAYEQYFGPGTRLTVT.

The CDR3 coding sequence is TGTGCCAGCAGCCTGGACAGGGAAGGCACTGAAGCTTTCTTT. Translating it yields CASSLDREGTEAFF. The chain links TRBV6-1 to TRBJ1-1, with 8 bases that match TRBD1. The junction had 7 bases not matched to a gene; V was cut back by 6 bases and J by 4 bases. In germline, CDR1 is MNHNS, CDR2 SASEGT. There are 14 residues in the CDR3.